This T cell receptor beta chain was sequenced for a study of somatic mutations in cytotoxic T cells in rheumatoid arthritis. This table comes from immunoSEQ multiplex PCR, and its TCRdb copy is limited to in-frame clones, with some not included. The table records about 3,800 clones, approximately 74% of them present only once. The receptor was derived from an adult with rheumatoid arthritis. The sequenced sample consisted of CD8+ T cells sorted from blood.

The CDR3 reads CASSSHSRGPNGYGYTF. The CDR3 nucleotides read TGTGCCAGCAGCTCCCATAGCCGGGGGCCAAACGGCTATGGCTACACCTTC. This sequence joins TRBV16 and TRBJ1-2, with TRBD1 as a possible D gene (6 bases). Between the trimmed V and J ends, which lost 5 bases and 4 bases, there was a span of 23 bases. The CDR3 runs to 17 residues. Per the germline V gene, CDR1 is KGHSY and CDR2 is FQNENV.